This T cell receptor (beta chain) was documented in a study of shared clonotypes between healthy human individuals. Assay: immunoSEQ multiplex PCR; the TCRdb copy retains only in-frame clones and omits some. The sample has 1.4 million or so clones; 98% are singletons. The donor cohort consisted entirely of Caucasian adults residing in Nashville, Tennessee. This CDR3 has 15 residues. Germline V gene lookup returns CDR1 SSHAT and CDR2 FNYEAQ (reference sequence). The V segment lost 0 bases and the J segment 5 bases; nucleotides outside the gene matches: 4. The chain has TRBV7-7 and TRBJ2-1, with 7 bases identical to TRBD1. Sequencing was done on a sample of naive CD4+ T cells sorted from blood. The subset denotes: CD45RA+ positively selected. The clonotype originates from a man aged 25-45 years in good health. CDR3 sequence (DNA): TGTGCCAGCAGCTTAGCGGTGGGACAGAACAATGAGCAGTTCTTC. Translation: CASSLAVGQNNEQFF.